The sequence of this TCR beta chain was determined in a study of spatial heterogeneity in lung cancer. Study background: The average appearance count of each unique TCR and UMI combination in raw reads was more than ten.

This clonotype occurred many times. Time point denoted: sample taken at primary tumor resection. A total of around 72 untreated early-stage non-small cell lung cancer patients served as donors. TCRdb processed the 5' RACE reads anew with MiXCR; each CDR3 protein has one entry. The data contain about 39,000 distinct CDR3 sequences, approximately 3.1% of them singletons. The sequence came from a male donor with early-stage non-small cell lung cancer. The material was normal lung tissue next to the tumor, obtained at surgery.

CDR3 amino acids: CASTVLDPTGSSYEQYF. The CDR3 coding sequence is TGTGCCAGCACTGTTTTGGATCCTACCGGGAGCTCCTACGAGCAGTACTTC. The chain combines TRBV6-2 or TRBV6-3 with TRBJ2-7; D is perhaps TRBD2 (6 bases). The CDR3 totals 17 residues. The germline gives CDR1 MNHEY, CDR2 SVGEGT. Trimming took 7 bases from V and 0 from J, leaving 22 bases between them.